This TCR beta chain was captured in a study of T cells after yellow fever vaccination. TCRdb recomputed calls from the 5' RACE reads with MiXCR, one row per CDR3 protein. There are about 170,000 distinct CDR3 sequences in the sample; 8% to 13% occur only once, and 36% lies in the top ten. This clonotype was picked up a small number of times. Its antigen is unknown. V was cut by 4 bases and J by 12 bases, with 13 bases left in between. The germline V gene encodes CDR1 LGHNA and CDR2 YSLEER. The CDR3 has 12 amino acids. Points from the study as a whole: Post-booster repertoires contained most primary-vaccination clones again (around 97% CD4, approximately 88% CD8). Bulk-population clonotypes that are abundant could appear as contaminants in FACS-sorted repertoires. A minor fraction of clonotypes spanned both CD4 and CD8 compartments.

The genes are TRBV4-3 and TRBJ2-1, with D perhaps TRBD1 or TRBD2 (6 bases each). This clonotype was obtained from a man between 18 and 29 years old who received the YFV17D yellow fever vaccine. Sample: CD8+ T cells sorted from PBMCs, taken 15 days after the yellow fever booster vaccination. The chain's CDR3 is CASSPEGGVQFF. DNA of the CDR3: TGCGCCAGCAGCCCGGAGGGGGGCGTGCAGTTCTTC.